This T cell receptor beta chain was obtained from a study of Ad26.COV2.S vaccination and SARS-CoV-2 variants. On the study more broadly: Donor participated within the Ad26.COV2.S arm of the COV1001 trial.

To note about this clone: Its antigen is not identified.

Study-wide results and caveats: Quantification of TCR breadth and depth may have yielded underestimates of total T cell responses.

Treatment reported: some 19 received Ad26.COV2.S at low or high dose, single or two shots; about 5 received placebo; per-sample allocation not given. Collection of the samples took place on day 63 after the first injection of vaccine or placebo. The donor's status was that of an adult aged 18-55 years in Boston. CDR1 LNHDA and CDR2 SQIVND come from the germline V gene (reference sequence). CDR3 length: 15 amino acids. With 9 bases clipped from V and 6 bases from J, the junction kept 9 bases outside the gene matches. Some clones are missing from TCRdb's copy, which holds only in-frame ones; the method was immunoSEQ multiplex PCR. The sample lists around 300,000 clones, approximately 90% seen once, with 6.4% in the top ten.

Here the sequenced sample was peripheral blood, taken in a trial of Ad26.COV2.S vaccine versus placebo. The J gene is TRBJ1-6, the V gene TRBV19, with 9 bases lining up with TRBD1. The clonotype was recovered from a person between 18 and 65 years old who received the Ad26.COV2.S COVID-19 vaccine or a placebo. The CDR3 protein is CASSSGTGPNSPLHF. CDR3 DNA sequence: TGTGCCAGCAGCTCCGGGACAGGGCCTAATTCACCCCTCCACTTT.